A single T cell receptor beta chain is shown here with its context. These data are taken from a study of blood T cell repertoires in COVID-19. Study in general: Acute-phase and convalescent COVID-19 samples originated in the United States, Italy and Spain. Sample material is recorded as cDNA or gDNA derived from T cells, B-cell-depleted T cells, or PBMCs.

After removal of 4 bases from V and 0 bases from J, the junction contained 7 bases not matched to a gene. The length of the CDR3 is 18 residues. CDR1 LGHNA and CDR2 YNFKEQ come from the germline V gene. Study processing details: From reference gene primer amplification, estimates of nucleated cell counts were derived. Using immunoSEQ multiplex PCR, the repertoire was profiled, and TCRdb retains in-frame clones only, with some absent. D and trimming come from the DNA, and the V and J calls and clone size come from that table. The table lists roughly 130,000 clones, more than 90% of them singletons. This sequence originates from a man in his forties or fifties with active COVID-19. The chain is built from TRBV4-2 and TRBJ2-5, with 14 bases fitting TRBD2. Sequenced input: peripheral blood. CDR3 sequence reads: CASSPRTSGGTYQETQYF. The CDR3 DNA reads TGTGCCAGCAGCCCTCGGACTAGCGGGGGGACGTACCAAGAGACCCAGTACTTC.